There are a few counts of the clone carrying this T cell receptor beta chain. Its specificity is unknown. Trimming removed 3 bases from V and 4 bases from J, with 13 bases in between. This CDR3 region has 15 residues. CDR1 and CDR2 (germline): LNHDA, SQIVND (reference sequence). This record belongs to a study of T cells in Graves' hyperthyroidism and ophthalmopathy. About the study: Peripheral blood was acquired at first diagnosis, ahead of any therapy whatsoever. General study results and limits: The blood repertoire included most of the expanded thyroid clonotypes above 0.001. Before onset, by a median of around six months, the model predicted ophthalmopathy.

It was RNA transcripts that yielded the amplified TCR beta CDR3 regions. First-round RT-PCR of the TCR CDR3 relied on the HTBI primer set. One entry per CDR3 protein results from TCRdb running MiXCR on the multiplex PCR reads. The data contain 750,000 to 950,000 distinct CDR3 sequences, about two fifths of them singletons. Disease duration under 2 months; hyperthyroidism patients were aged 18 to 65. Source material: blood. The V and J genes are TRBV19 and TRBJ1-5, with D perhaps TRBD1 (6 bases). The TCR was taken from a young man with Graves' hyperthyroidism. CDR3 residues: CASSIAGQSNQPQHF. The CDR3 coding sequence is TGTGCCAGTAGTATCGCCGGACAGTCAAATCAGCCCCAGCATTTT.